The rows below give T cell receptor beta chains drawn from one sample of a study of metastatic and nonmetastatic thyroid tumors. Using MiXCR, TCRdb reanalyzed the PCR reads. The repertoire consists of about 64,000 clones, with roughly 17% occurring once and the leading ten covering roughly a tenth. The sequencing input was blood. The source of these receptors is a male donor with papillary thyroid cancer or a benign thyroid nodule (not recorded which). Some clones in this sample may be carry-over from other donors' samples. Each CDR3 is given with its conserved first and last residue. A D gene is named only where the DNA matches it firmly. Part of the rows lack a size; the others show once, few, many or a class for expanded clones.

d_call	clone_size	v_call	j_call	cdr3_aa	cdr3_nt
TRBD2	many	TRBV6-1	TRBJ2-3	CASRVAGGTSTDTQYF	TGTGCCAGCAGGGTAGCGGGGGGGACTAGCACAGATACGCAGTATTTT
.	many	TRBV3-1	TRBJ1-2	CASSLQSGLLGYTF	TGTGCCAGCAGCCTACAGTCGGGCTTGTTGGGCTACACCTTC
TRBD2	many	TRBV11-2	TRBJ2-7	CASSLTSGAYEQYF	TGTGCCAGCAGCTTAACCAGCGGGGCCTACGAGCAGTACTTC
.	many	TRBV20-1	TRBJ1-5	CSASTGSSAYSNQPQHF	TGCAGTGCTAGCACAGGGTCTTCGGCATATAGCAATCAGCCCCAGCATTTT
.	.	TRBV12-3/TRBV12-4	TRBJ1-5	CASSSNVDMALQPQHF	TGTGCCAGCAGTTCAAACGTAGACATGGCGCTGCAGCCCCAGCATTTT
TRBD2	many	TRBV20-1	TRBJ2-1	CSARRGDNEQFF	TGCAGTGCTAGACGGGGGGACAATGAGCAGTTCTTC
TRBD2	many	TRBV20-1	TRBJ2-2	CSARRGLAGGLNTGELFF	TGCAGTGCTAGACGCGGGCTAGCGGGGGGACTTAACACCGGGGAGCTGTTTTTT
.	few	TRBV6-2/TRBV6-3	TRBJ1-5	CASSLGPAFGGNNQPQHF	TGTGCCAGCAGCTTAGGCCCGGCCTTCGGTGGGAACAATCAGCCCCAGCATTTT
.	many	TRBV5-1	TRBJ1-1	CASTLAQHRPDTEAFF	TGCGCCAGCACCCTCGCCCAACACCGGCCGGACACTGAAGCTTTCTTT
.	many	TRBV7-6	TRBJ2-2	CASSLVSGELFF	TGTGCCAGCAGCTTAGTCTCCGGGGAGCTGTTTTTT
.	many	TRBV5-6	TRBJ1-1	CASSLYRDNTEAFF	TGTGCCAGCAGCTTGTATCGGGACAACACTGAAGCTTTCTTT
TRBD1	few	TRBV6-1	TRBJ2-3	CASSGGTVGGDTQYF	TGTGCCAGCAGTGGAGGGACAGTAGGGGGTGATACGCAGTATTTT
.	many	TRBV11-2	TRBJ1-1	CASSLQRYTGNTEAFF	TGTGCCAGCAGCCTACAAAGATATACAGGGAACACTGAAGCTTTCTTT
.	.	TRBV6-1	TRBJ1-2	CASFDEADGYTF	TGTGCCAGCTTCGACGAGGCTGATGGCTACACCTTC
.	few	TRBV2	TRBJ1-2	CPSITWGGAHGYTF	TGTCCCAGCATCACCTGGGGGGGCGCCCATGGCTACACCTTC
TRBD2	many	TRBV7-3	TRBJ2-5	CASSLGVVAGQETQYF	TGTGCCAGCAGCTTAGGGGTGGTAGCGGGTCAAGAGACCCAGTACTTC
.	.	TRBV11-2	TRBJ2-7	CASRFGDDYEQYF	TGTGCCAGCAGGTTCGGGGACGACTACGAGCAGTACTTC